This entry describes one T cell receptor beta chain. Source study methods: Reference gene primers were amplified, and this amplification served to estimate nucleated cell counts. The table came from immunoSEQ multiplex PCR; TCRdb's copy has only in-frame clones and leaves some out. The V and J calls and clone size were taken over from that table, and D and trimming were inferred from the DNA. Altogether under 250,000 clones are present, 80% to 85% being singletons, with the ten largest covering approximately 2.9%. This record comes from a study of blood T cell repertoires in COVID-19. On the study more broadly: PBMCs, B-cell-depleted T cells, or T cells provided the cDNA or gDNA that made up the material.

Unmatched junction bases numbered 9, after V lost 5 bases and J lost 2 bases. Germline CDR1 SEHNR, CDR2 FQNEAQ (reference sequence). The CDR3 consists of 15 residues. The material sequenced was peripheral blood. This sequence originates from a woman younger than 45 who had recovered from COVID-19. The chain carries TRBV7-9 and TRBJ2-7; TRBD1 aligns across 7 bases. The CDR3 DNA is TGTGCCAGCAGCGAACCGGGACAGAGAGCCTACGAGCAGTACTTC. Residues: CASSEPGQRAYEQYF. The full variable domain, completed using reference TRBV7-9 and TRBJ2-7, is DTGVSQNPRHKITKRGQNVTFRCDPISEHNRLYWYRQTLGQGPEFLTYFQNEAQLEKSRLLSDRFSAERPKGSFSTLEIQRTEQGDSAMYLCASSEPGQRAYEQYFGPGTRLTVT.